These T cell receptor beta chains were read from a single sample in a study of control samples from healthy donors and cancer patients. The repertoire was sequenced with immunoSEQ multiplex PCR; TCRdb's copy has only in-frame clones and lacks some. The sample contains 120,000 to 150,000 clones, roughly 89% of which appear only once. The sample consisted of blood. Source of these receptors: a man aged 18 to 29 in good health. The CDR3 runs from the conserved cysteine through the conserved F or W. The D gene is left open where the match is weak. Rows give clone size only sometimes, using once, few, many, or a class for an expanded clone.

TGCGCCAGCAGCCAGGGGGGACGGGGGCGCATCGGCTACACCTTC	CASSQGGRGRIGYTF	.	TRBV4-1	TRBJ1-2	.
TGTGCCAGCAGTTCTATGGGTTTGAGTGAAGCTTTCTTT	CASSSMGLSEAFF	.	TRBV6-6	TRBJ1-1	.
TGTGCCAGCAGCTCGAACCTCGGACAGGGTAAAGCTTTCTTT	CASSSNLGQGKAFF	TRBD1	TRBV5-4	TRBJ1-1	few
TGCGCCAGCAGTGAGTCTGGGGGGGCTGACTACGAGCAGTACTTC	CASSESGGADYEQYF	.	TRBV10-2	TRBJ2-7	.
TGCGCCAGCAGCTACAGGGGCCACAAACCGGGAAACACCATATATTTT	CASSYRGHKPGNTIYF	TRBD1	TRBV4-1	TRBJ1-3	once
TGTGCCAGCAGCCAAGATCTTGGCGGGGGGCAAGAGACCCAGTACTTC	CASSQDLGGGQETQYF	TRBD2	TRBV3-1/TRBV3-2	TRBJ2-5	.
TGTGCCAGCAGCTCCACCGCGCAGGGGATGGGGGGCTACACCTTC	CASSSTAQGMGGYTF	.	TRBV6-6	TRBJ1-2	.
TGTGCCAGCGGGACCCCGGGACAGGGACCTAACTCCTATAATTCACCCCTCCACTTT	CASGTPGQGPNSYNSPLHF	TRBD1	TRBV7-9	TRBJ1-6	.
TGTGCCAGCAGTTTCGGGACAGCCATGAACACTGAAGCTTTCTTT	CASSFGTAMNTEAFF	TRBD1	TRBV28	TRBJ1-1	once
TGTGCCAGCAGTACCTGGACTAGCGGGGGGAACACCGGGGAGCTGTTTTTT	CASSTWTSGGNTGELFF	TRBD2	TRBV6-2/TRBV6-3	TRBJ2-2	.
TGTGCCAGCAGTTTAGGAGAGTCAGTATATGGCTACACCTTC	CASSLGESVYGYTF	.	TRBV28	TRBJ1-2	few
TGTGCCAGCAGCCAAGCTTCCCTAGCGGCTTACAATGAGCAGTTCTTC	CASSQASLAAYNEQFF	TRBD2	TRBV4-2	TRBJ2-1	once
TGTGCCAGCAGCCAAGGGGTGGCGGGGGGGGCCCGCCGCCAGCAGTACTTC	CASSQGVAGGARRQQYF	TRBD2	TRBV3-1/TRBV3-2	TRBJ2-7	.
TGCGCCAGCAGCTTGCCTGCGGACACCATATATTTT	CASSLPADTIYF	.	TRBV5-1	TRBJ1-3	.
TGCGCCAGCAGCCAGGCTGTATATGGGTACGAGACCCAGTACTTC	CASSQAVYGYETQYF	.	TRBV4-3	TRBJ2-5	.
TGTGCCAGCAGCGGGGAAGTAAGCAATCAACCCCAGCATTTT	CASSGEVSNQPQHF	.	TRBV2	TRBJ1-5	.
TGTGCCAGCAGCCCCGGCCCTCACTACGAGCAGTACTTC	CASSPGPHYEQYF	.	TRBV11-3	TRBJ2-7	.
TGTGCCAGCAGCTCACAGGGGTACGAGCAGTTCTTC	CASSSQGYEQFF	TRBD1	TRBV11-2	TRBJ2-1	.
TGCGCCAGCAGCTTGGGCCCTGGACCAGCCTACGAGCAGTACTTC	CASSLGPGPAYEQYF	.	TRBV5-1	TRBJ2-7	.
TGCGCCAGCAGAGATTTTGGGACAGGGAACTATGGCTACACCTTC	CASRDFGTGNYGYTF	TRBD1	TRBV4-1	TRBJ1-2	.
TGTGCCACCTCCCCGGCGGTACAATCTGGAAACACCATATATTTT	CATSPAVQSGNTIYF	.	TRBV7-2	TRBJ1-3	.
TGTGCCAGCAGTCAGTACGGGGGGGCGCCCTACAATGAGCAGTTCTTC	CASSQYGGAPYNEQFF	TRBD2	TRBV28	TRBJ2-1	.
TGTGCCTGGAGTTTCCCTGGCTACACCTTC	CAWSFPGYTF	.	TRBV30	TRBJ1-2	.
TGTGCCATCAGTGAGGGACAGGGGTATGAAAAACTGTTTTTT	CAISEGQGYEKLFF	TRBD1	TRBV10-3	TRBJ1-4	.
TGTGCCAGCAGTTCGACCGCATGGGCTGAAGCTTTCTTT	CASSSTAWAEAFF	.	TRBV27	TRBJ1-1	few
TGCGCCAGCAGCTTGGGTCAGGGAGACAATCAGCCCCAGCATTTT	CASSLGQGDNQPQHF	.	TRBV5-1	TRBJ1-5	.
TGCGCCAGCGGCGAGCGGGGGGTCACAGATACGCAGTATTTT	CASGERGVTDTQYF	TRBD2	TRBV5-1	TRBJ2-3	.
TGTGCCAGCAGCTTAGCAGCAGGGGCGGGGGGTTACAATGAGCAGTTCTTC	CASSLAAGAGGYNEQFF	TRBD2	TRBV7-9	TRBJ2-1	.
TGTGCCAGCAGCCAGCGAACAGGACCTAGCACAGATACGCAGTATTTT	CASSQRTGPSTDTQYF	.	TRBV4-2	TRBJ2-3	.
TGTGCCAGCTCACCGCCTAGCGGGGAGGGGACAGATACGCAGTATTTT	CASSPPSGEGTDTQYF	TRBD2	TRBV18	TRBJ2-3	.
TGTGCCAGCAGCCAAGAGGCAGCGCACTACGAGCAGTACTTC	CASSQEAAHYEQYF	.	TRBV4-2	TRBJ2-7	once
TGCGTCAGCTGCCCCGTGGGGTTAAACGAAAAACTGTTTTTT	CVSCPVGLNEKLFF	.	TRBV5-1	TRBJ1-4	.
TGTGCCATCAGTGAGGAACCTCACGGCAGCTCTGGAAACACCATATATTTT	CAISEEPHGSSGNTIYF	.	TRBV10-3	TRBJ1-3	.
TGTGCCTGGAGCATGATGCATTTT	CAWSMMHF	.	TRBV30	TRBJ1-1	.
TGCGCCAGCAGCTTGGAAGGAGGGCGCACCGGGGAGCTGTTTTTT	CASSLEGGRTGELFF	.	TRBV5-1	TRBJ2-2	.
TGTGCCAGTAAGCCCGCCGGGGATTCACCCCTCCACTTT	CASKPAGDSPLHF	.	TRBV19	TRBJ1-6	.
TGTGCCAGCAGTTACTCCGGCTCCCTAAATGAGCAGTTCTTC	CASSYSGSLNEQFF	.	TRBV6-5	TRBJ2-1	.
TGTGCCAGCAGCTTAGGGGACAGGGGGTCTGGAAACACCATATATTTT	CASSLGDRGSGNTIYF	TRBD1	TRBV7-9	TRBJ1-3	.